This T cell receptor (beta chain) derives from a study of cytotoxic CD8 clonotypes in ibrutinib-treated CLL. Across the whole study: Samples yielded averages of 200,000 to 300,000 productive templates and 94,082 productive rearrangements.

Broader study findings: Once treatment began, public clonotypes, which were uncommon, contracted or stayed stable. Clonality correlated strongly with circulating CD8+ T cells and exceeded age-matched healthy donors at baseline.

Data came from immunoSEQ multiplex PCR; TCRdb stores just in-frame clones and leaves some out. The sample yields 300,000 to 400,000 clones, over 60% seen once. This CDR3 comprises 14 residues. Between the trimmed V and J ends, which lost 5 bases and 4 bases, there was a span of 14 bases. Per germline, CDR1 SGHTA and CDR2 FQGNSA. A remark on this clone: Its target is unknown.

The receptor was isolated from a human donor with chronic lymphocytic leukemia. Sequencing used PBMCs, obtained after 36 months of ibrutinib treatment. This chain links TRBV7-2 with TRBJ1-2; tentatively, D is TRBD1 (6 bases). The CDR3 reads CASSQLGQGYGYTF. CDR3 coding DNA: TGTGCCAGCAGCCAACTGGGACAAGGCTATGGCTACACCTTC.